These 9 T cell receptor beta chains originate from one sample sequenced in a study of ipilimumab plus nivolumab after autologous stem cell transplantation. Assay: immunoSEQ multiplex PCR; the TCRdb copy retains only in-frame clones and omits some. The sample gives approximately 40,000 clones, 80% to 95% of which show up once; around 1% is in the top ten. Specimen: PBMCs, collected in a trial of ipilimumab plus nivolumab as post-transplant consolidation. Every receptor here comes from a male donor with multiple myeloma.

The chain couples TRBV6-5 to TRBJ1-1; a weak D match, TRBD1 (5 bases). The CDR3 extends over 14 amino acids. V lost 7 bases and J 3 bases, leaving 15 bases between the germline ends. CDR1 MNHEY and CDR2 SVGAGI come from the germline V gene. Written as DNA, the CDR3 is TGTGCCAGCACCCCGCCCGGGGGACACACTGAAGCTTTCTTT. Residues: CASTPPGGHTEAFF.

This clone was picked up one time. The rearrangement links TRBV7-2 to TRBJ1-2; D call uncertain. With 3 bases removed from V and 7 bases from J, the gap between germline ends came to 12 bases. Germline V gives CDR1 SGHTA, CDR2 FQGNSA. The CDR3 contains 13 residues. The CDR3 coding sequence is TGTGCCAGCAGCTTTGAGGGCGCACGTGGCTACACCTTC. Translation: CASSFEGARGYTF.

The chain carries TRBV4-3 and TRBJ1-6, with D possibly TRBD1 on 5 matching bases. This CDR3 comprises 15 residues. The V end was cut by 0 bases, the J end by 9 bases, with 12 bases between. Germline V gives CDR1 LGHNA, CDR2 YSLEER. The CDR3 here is CASSQDSGLGSPLHF. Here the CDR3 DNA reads TGCGCCAGCAGCCAAGATTCAGGGTTAGGTTCACCCCTCCACTTT.

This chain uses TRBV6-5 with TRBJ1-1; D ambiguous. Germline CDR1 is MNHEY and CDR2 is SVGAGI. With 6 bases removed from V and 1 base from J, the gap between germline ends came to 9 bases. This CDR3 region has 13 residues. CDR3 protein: CASRQRPNTEAFF. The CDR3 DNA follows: TGTGCCAGCAGACAGCGACCGAACACTGAAGCTTTCTTT.

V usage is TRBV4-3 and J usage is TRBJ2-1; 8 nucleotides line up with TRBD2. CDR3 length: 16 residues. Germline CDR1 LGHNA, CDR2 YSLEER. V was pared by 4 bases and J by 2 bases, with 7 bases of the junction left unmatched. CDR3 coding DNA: TGCGCCAGCAGCCTCGGGGGGGCCACCGCCTACAATGAGCAGTTCTTC. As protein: CASSLGGATAYNEQFF.

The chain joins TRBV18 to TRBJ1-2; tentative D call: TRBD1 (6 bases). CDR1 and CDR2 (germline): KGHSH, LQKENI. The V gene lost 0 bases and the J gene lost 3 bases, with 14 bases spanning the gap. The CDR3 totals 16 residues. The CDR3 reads CASSPPTLGADYGYTF. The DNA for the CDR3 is TGTGCCAGCTCACCACCGACATTGGGGGCGGACTATGGCTACACCTTC.

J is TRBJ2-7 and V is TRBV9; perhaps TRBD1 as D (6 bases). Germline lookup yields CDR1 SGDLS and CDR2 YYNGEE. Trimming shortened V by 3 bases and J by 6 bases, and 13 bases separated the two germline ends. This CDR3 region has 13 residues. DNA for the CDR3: TGTGCCAGCAGCGCCGGGACAAGTCTCGAGCAGTACTTC. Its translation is CASSAGTSLEQYF.

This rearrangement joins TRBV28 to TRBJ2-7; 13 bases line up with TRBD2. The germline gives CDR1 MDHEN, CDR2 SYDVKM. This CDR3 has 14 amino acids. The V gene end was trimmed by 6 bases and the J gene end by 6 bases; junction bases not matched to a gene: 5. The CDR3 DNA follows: TGTGCCAGCAGGCCGGGACTAGCGGGAACCGAGCAGTACTTC. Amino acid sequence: CASRPGLAGTEQYF.

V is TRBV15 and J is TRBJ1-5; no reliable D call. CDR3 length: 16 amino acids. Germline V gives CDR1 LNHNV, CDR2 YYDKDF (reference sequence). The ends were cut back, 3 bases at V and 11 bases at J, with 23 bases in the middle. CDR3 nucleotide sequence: TGTGCCACCAGCAGGCAAAACTTCGCCGGTCGGCAAGCCCAGCATTTT. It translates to CATSRQNFAGRQAQHF. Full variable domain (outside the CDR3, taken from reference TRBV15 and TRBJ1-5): DAMVIQNPRYQVTQFGKPVTLSCSQTLNHNVMYWYQQKSSQAPKLLFHYYDKDFNNEADTPDNFQSRRPNTSFCFLDIRSPGLGDTAMYLCATSRQNFAGRQAQHFGDGTRLSIL.